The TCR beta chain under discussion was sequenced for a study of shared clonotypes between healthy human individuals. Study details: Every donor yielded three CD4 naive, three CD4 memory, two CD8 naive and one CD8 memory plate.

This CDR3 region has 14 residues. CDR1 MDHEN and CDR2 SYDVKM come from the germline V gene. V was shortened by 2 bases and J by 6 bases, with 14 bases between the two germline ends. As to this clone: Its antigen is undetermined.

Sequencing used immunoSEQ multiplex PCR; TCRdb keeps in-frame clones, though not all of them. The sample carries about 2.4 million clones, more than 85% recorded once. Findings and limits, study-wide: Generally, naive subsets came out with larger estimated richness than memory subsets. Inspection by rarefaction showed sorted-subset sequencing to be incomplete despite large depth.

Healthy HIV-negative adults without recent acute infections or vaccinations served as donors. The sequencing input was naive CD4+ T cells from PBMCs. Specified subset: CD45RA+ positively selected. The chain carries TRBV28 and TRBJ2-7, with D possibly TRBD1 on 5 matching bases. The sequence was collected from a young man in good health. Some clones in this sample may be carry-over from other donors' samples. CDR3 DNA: TGTGCCAGCAGTTTAGACAGAACAGTGGGCGAGCAGTACTTC. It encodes CASSLDRTVGEQYF.